This is a list of T cell receptor beta chains from one sample in a study of cytomegalovirus exposure and HLA in healthy donors. Libraries were prepared by immunoSEQ multiplex PCR; TCRdb keeps only in-frame clonotypes and omits some of them. The data contain 80,000 to 100,000 clones, over 65% of them singletons. The sequenced material came from PBMCs. These receptors were obtained from a man aged 40-49 years in good health and CMV-seronegative. Each CDR3 is given with its conserved first and last residue. The D gene is left open where the match is weak. Size tells how often a clone was seen (once, few, many) or the class of an expanded clone, and some rows leave it out.

d_call	v_call	j_call	clone_size	cdr3_aa	cdr3_nt
TRBD1	TRBV28	TRBJ1-1	-	CASSQGARTEAFF	TGTGCCAGCAGTCAGGGGGCGCGGACTGAAGCTTTCTTT
-	TRBV2	TRBJ1-6	-	CASTTADNSPLHF	TGTGCCAGCACGACAGCAGATAATTCACCCCTCCACTTT
TRBD2	TRBV11-3	TRBJ2-3	once	CASSQGLAGGLSSHTQYF	TGTGCCAGCAGCCAGGGACTAGCGGGGGGGCTGAGTAGCCATACGCAGTATTTT
-	TRBV21-1	TRBJ2-7	-	CASSTVTGGRSSPIYEQYF	TGTGCCAGCAGCACCGTGACAGGGGGAAGGTCGTCCCCTATCTACGAGCAGTACTTC
-	TRBV29-1	TRBJ2-1	-	CSVPGLVEQFF	TGCAGCGTTCCTGGACTGGTTGAGCAGTTCTTC
TRBD1	TRBV30	TRBJ1-1	-	CAWRAQGAADMNTEAFF	TGTGCCTGGAGGGCCCAGGGGGCGGCAGATATGAACACTGAAGCTTTCTTT
TRBD2	TRBV19	TRBJ2-2	-	CASSTPGLDSGELFF	TGTGCCAGTAGTACGCCGGGACTAGATTCCGGGGAGCTGTTTTTT
TRBD2	TRBV2	TRBJ2-3	-	CASSETSGRSTDTQYF	TGTGCCAGCAGTGAAACTAGCGGGAGGTCCACAGATACGCAGTATTTT
TRBD1	TRBV28	TRBJ2-7	-	CASTPPGQGTYEQYF	TGTGCCTCCACACCCCCGGGACAGGGGACCTACGAGCAGTACTTC
-	TRBV21-1	TRBJ1-2	-	CASSKDGQEPSYGYTF	TGTGCCAGCAGCAAAGACGGACAGGAGCCGTCCTATGGCTACACCTTC
-	TRBV28	TRBJ2-2	-	CASSPYNTGELFF	TGTGCCAGCAGTCCTTATAACACCGGGGAGCTGTTTTTT
TRBD2	TRBV5-4	TRBJ2-1	-	CASRPTSGGLGEQFF	TGTGCCAGCAGGCCGACTAGCGGGGGTCTCGGTGAGCAGTTCTTC
-	TRBV9	TRBJ2-7	-	CASSVQGTPYEQYF	TGTGCCAGCAGCGTACAGGGTACCCCCTACGAGCAGTACTTC
-	TRBV11-2	TRBJ1-3	once	CASSPQSSGNTIYF	TGTGCCAGCAGCCCACAGAGCTCTGGAAACACCATATATTTT
-	TRBV5-1	TRBJ1-1	-	CASSLGAYATGKNTEAFF	TGCGCCAGCAGCTTGGGGGCCTACGCGACGGGAAAAAACACTGAAGCTTTCTTT
TRBD2	TRBV6-6	TRBJ2-1	-	CASTSGAGGYNEQFF	TGTGCCAGCACCTCCGGAGCGGGGGGATACAATGAGCAGTTCTTC
TRBD2	TRBV7-9	TRBJ2-7	-	CASSLGSSGEQYF	TGTGCCAGCAGCTTAGGGTCTAGCGGCGAGCAGTACTTC
-	TRBV7-9	TRBJ2-7	-	CASSLGGGTRYF	TGTGCCAGCAGCTTAGGGGGGGGGACAAGGTACTTC
-	TRBV9	TRBJ1-1	-	CASSVAYTEAFF	TGTGCCAGCAGCGTAGCGTACACTGAAGCTTTCTTT
TRBD2	TRBV6-5	TRBJ2-7	-	CASSLGRANEQYF	TGTGCCAGCAGCCTGGGGAGGGCTAACGAGCAGTACTTC
-	TRBV19	TRBJ1-5	-	CASSSSGVQPQHF	TGTGCCAGTAGTTCCTCAGGGGTTCAGCCCCAGCATTTT
-	TRBV7-9	TRBJ2-3	once	CASSPWTSQGDTQYF	TGTGCCAGCAGTCCTTGGACATCCCAGGGGGATACGCAGTATTTT
TRBD2	TRBV30	TRBJ2-2	-	CAWSVGRGGNTGELFF	TGTGCCTGGAGTGTAGGCCGGGGGGGGAACACCGGGGAGCTGTTTTTT
-	TRBV9	TRBJ1-2	-	CASSAKGGDTF	TGTGCCAGCAGCGCGAAGGGGGGGGACACCTTC
TRBD2	TRBV30	TRBJ2-3	-	CAWSQGRVQTDTQYF	TGTGCCTGGAGCCAAGGGAGGGTCCAGACAGATACGCAGTATTTT
TRBD2	TRBV6-1	TRBJ2-7	-	CASSEALAGEQYF	TGTGCCAGCAGTGAAGCTCTAGCGGGTGAGCAGTACTTC
TRBD2	TRBV6-1	TRBJ2-1	-	CASSRGGLYNEQFF	TGTGCCAGCAGCCGGGGGGGCCTCTACAATGAGCAGTTCTTC
-	TRBV6-5	TRBJ1-2	-	CATRRDYGYTF	TGTGCCACCCGCCGGGACTATGGCTACACCTTC
-	TRBV6-5	TRBJ1-2	-	CASSGFNYGYTF	TGTGCCAGCAGCGGTTTTAACTATGGCTACACCTTC
-	TRBV13	TRBJ1-5	once	CASSLGFGQGEPQHF	TGTGCCAGCAGCTTAGGATTCGGGCAGGGCGAGCCCCAGCATTTT
TRBD2	TRBV13	TRBJ2-3	-	CASSLVAGGTAYTQYF	TGTGCCAGCAGCTTAGTTGCGGGGGGGACGGCATATACGCAGTATTTT
TRBD1	TRBV10-1	TRBJ2-1	-	CASSEGQGIYNEQFF	TGCGCCAGCAGTGAGGGACAGGGGATCTACAATGAGCAGTTCTTC
TRBD2	TRBV7-9	TRBJ2-1	-	CASSSMAGTRPDEQFF	TGTGCCAGCAGCTCGATGGCCGGGACTAGGCCAGATGAGCAGTTCTTC
TRBD1	TRBV27	TRBJ2-1	-	CASSTLTGPGYNEQFF	TGTGCCAGCAGTACCCTGACAGGGCCGGGATACAATGAGCAGTTCTTC
TRBD1	TRBV5-1	TRBJ1-2	few	CASSAGGQGAYGYTF	TGCGCCAGCAGCGCGGGAGGACAGGGGGCATATGGCTACACCTTC
TRBD1	TRBV14	TRBJ2-7	once	CASSQEMVRGLDEQYF	TGTGCCAGCAGCCAAGAAATGGTCAGGGGGCTGGACGAGCAGTACTTC
TRBD1	TRBV5-1	TRBJ1-1	-	CASSLDFGRGTEAFF	TGCGCCAGCAGCTTGGACTTCGGCAGGGGGACTGAAGCTTTCTTT
-	TRBV7-6	TRBJ2-7	medium-sized	CASSLWQAYEQYF	TGTGCCAGCAGCTTATGGCAGGCCTACGAGCAGTACTTC
-	TRBV5-1	TRBJ2-3	few	CASSLGGATDTQYF	TGCGCCAGCAGCCTAGGGGGGGCTACAGATACGCAGTATTTT
-	TRBV5-4	TRBJ1-2	-	CASSFYGGGYTF	TGTGCCAGCAGCTTTTATGGTGGCGGCTACACCTTC
TRBD2	TRBV7-3	TRBJ2-1	-	CASSPSSGGDNEQFF	TGTGCCAGCAGCCCTTCTAGCGGGGGAGACAATGAGCAGTTCTTC
TRBD1	TRBV5-8	TRBJ2-5	-	CASSPGQASGETQYF	TGTGCCAGCAGTCCGGGACAGGCTTCGGGCGAGACCCAGTACTTC
-	TRBV13	TRBJ1-1	-	CASSLDGSGGTEAFF	TGTGCCAGCAGCTTAGATGGTTCCGGAGGGACTGAAGCTTTCTTT
-	TRBV6-1	TRBJ2-1	-	CASSEEGAVYNEQFF	TGTGCCAGCAGTGAAGAAGGAGCGGTCTACAATGAGCAGTTCTTC
-	TRBV27	TRBJ2-7	-	CASSLSSGRVISYEQYF	TGTGCCAGCAGTTTATCCTCCGGCAGGGTTATTTCCTACGAGCAGTACTTC
TRBD1	TRBV7-9	TRBJ1-5	-	CASSPQGVGNQPQHF	TGTGCCAGCAGCCCACAGGGGGTGGGCAATCAGCCCCAGCATTTT
TRBD1	TRBV7-9	TRBJ1-1	-	CASSSTTGGMNTEAFF	TGTGCCAGCAGCTCCACGACAGGGGGTATGAACACTGAAGCTTTCTTT
TRBD2	TRBV4-1	TRBJ2-2	few	CASSHLAGDAGELFF	TGCGCCAGCAGCCACCTAGCGGGAGATGCGGGGGAGCTGTTTTTT
-	TRBV6-1	TRBJ1-2	-	CASSEAGSDYTF	TGTGCCAGCAGTGAGGCGGGATCTGACTACACCTTC
TRBD1	TRBV7-9	TRBJ1-6	-	CASSTGTANSPLHF	TGTGCCAGCAGCACCGGGACAGCAAATTCACCCCTCCACTTT
TRBD1	TRBV18	TRBJ1-2	-	CASSPTGTGSPSYYGYTF	TGTGCCAGCTCACCAACCGGGACAGGGAGCCCCAGCTACTATGGCTACACCTTC
TRBD1	TRBV27	TRBJ2-5	-	CASSPVTTGTATPETQYF	TGTGCCAGCAGTCCTGTTACGACCGGGACAGCGACCCCAGAGACCCAGTACTTC
-	TRBV27	TRBJ2-1	-	CASRSFLADEQFF	TGTGCCAGCCGGTCCTTTCTTGCCGATGAGCAGTTCTTC